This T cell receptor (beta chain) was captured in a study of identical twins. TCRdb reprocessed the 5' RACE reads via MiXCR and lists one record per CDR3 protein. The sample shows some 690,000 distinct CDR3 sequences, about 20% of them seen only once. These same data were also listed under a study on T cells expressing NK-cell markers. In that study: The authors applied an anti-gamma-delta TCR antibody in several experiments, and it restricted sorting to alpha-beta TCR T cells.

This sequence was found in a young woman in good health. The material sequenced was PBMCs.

CDR3 loop: CAISSQMNTEAFF. In DNA form, the CDR3 reads TGTGCCATCAGCTCTCAAATGAACACTGAAGCTTTCTTT. The chain couples TRBV10-3 to TRBJ1-1; D gene unclear. Trimming left V 6 bases short and J 0 bases short, with 8 bases between. CDR3 length: 13 amino acids. Germline assignment: CDR1 ENHRY and CDR2 SYGVKD.